Shown below are 32 T cell receptor beta chains from a single sample sequenced in a study of T-cell reconstitution after alpha-beta-depleted transplantation in children. Molecular barcoding with unique molecular identifiers was used for the TCRbeta library. In TCRdb, the PCR reads were re-called with MiXCR into one record per CDR3 protein. The profile covers around 530,000 distinct CDR3 sequences, with less than 35% appearing a single time and 2% to 2.5% taken by the ten largest. The sample here was PBMCs from the stem cell graft donor, taken from the stem cell graft. Receptors originate from a human donor who donated a stem cell graft to a child with aplastic anemia.

The J gene is TRBJ2-2, the V gene TRBV5-1, with 12 bases lining up with TRBD2. J was trimmed by 5 bases and V by 4 bases; bases with no gene match: 3. This CDR3 contains 15 residues. Germline lookup yields CDR1 SGHRS and CDR2 YFSETQ. DNA of the CDR3: TGCGCCAGCAGCCAGCTAGCGGGAGGGACCGGGGAGCTGTTTTTT. Protein product: CASSQLAGGTGELFF.

The V and J genes are TRBV28 and TRBJ2-1; the D call may be TRBD1 or TRBD2 (5 bases each). The CDR3 length is 15 residues. Germline V gene data show CDR1 as MDHEN and CDR2 as SYDVKM. V was pared by 2 bases and J by 12 bases, with 20 bases between. The CDR3 region is CASSLGLARRDGQFF. DNA for the CDR3: TGTGCCAGCAGTTTAGGGTTAGCGCGCAGGGACGGGCAGTTCTTC.

This clonotype was seen more than once but under ten times. The gene calls are TRBV24-1 and TRBJ2-3; 8 bases align to TRBD2. The germline gives CDR1 KGHDR, CDR2 SFDVKD. CDR3 length: 16 residues. Unmatched junction bases numbered 13, after V lost 10 bases and J lost 2 bases. The CDR3 sequence is CATQDSSGFPTDTQYF. CDR3 sequence (DNA): TGTGCCACTCAAGACTCTAGCGGGTTTCCCACAGATACGCAGTATTTT.

This clonotype was detected only a few times. V usage is TRBV6-5 and J usage is TRBJ1-5; D may be TRBD1 (5 bases). The germline V gene has CDR1 MNHEY and CDR2 SVGAGI. The CDR3 consists of 14 residues. V shed 4 bases and J shed 7 bases, with 14 bases lying between them. The CDR3 loop reads CASSSDSSLQPQHF. CDR3 DNA sequence: TGTGCCAGCAGTTCTGACAGTTCTCTACAGCCCCAGCATTTT.

This sequence joins TRBV7-2 and TRBJ2-5; either TRBD1 or TRBD2 may fit D (5 bases each). Trimming removed 1 base from V and 3 bases from J, with 12 bases in between. The length of the CDR3 is 15 residues. Germline assignment: CDR1 SGHTA and CDR2 FQGNSA. The CDR3 DNA reads TGTGCCAGCAGCTTAGGAGGGGTGAGCAAAGAGACCCAGTACTTC. It translates to CASSLGGVSKETQYF.

A few counts support this clonotype. The genes are TRBV29-1 and TRBJ2-1; D gene unclear. CDR3 size: 14 residues. The V and J ends lost 1 base and 5 bases respectively, with 12 bases between them. Germline-derived CDR1 and CDR2 are SQVTM and ANQGSEA. The CDR3 coding sequence is TGCAGCGTTGAAGGAGTATCCGTAAACAATGAGCAGTTCTTC. Protein sequence: CSVEGVSVNNEQFF.

V is TRBV12-3 or TRBV12-4 and J is TRBJ2-7; D unclear. V lost 1 base to trimming and J lost 5 bases, with 9 bases between them. The CDR3 covers 13 residues. The CDR3 region is CASSLGPLDEQYF. The CDR3 nucleotides are TGTGCCAGCAGTTTAGGCCCCCTGGACGAGCAGTACTTC.

The chain has TRBV28 and TRBJ1-5; a weak D match, TRBD1 (5 bases). Germline CDR1 reads MDHEN; CDR2 reads SYDVKM. V lost 3 bases to trimming and J lost 3 bases, with 9 bases between them. The CDR3 is made up of 14 amino acids. CDR3 amino acids: CASSFVRDNQPQHF. The DNA of the CDR3 is TGTGCCAGCAGTTTCGTCAGGGACAATCAGCCCCAGCATTTT.

This chain joins TRBV29-1 and TRBJ2-1; perhaps TRBD2 as D (6 bases). V shed 5 bases and J shed 6 bases, with 17 bases lying between them. The CDR3 runs to 14 residues. Germline V gene data show CDR1 as SQVTM and CDR2 as ANQGSEA. The CDR3 nucleotides read TGCAGCGTTTTCGGGACGAGGCGGGGCAATGAGCAGTTCTTC. Its translation: CSVFGTRRGNEQFF.

The V call is TRBV7-9, the J call TRBJ2-7, with D unclear. This CDR3 has 16 amino acids. V lost 1 base to trimming and J lost 2 bases, with 15 bases between them. CDR1 SEHNR and CDR2 FQNEAQ come from the germline V gene (reference sequence). The CDR3 here is CASSLDRMKGPYEQYF. CDR3 DNA sequence: TGTGCCAGCAGCTTAGACCGTATGAAGGGCCCCTACGAGCAGTACTTC.

To note about this clonotype: The junction departs from germline at one end; a sequencing error may be responsible. V gene TRBV20-1 combines with J gene TRBJ1-4; D not resolved. This CDR3 has 9 amino acids. Per the germline V gene, CDR1 is DFQATT and CDR2 is SNEGSKA (reference sequence). The CDR3 bases are TGCAGTGCTAGAGAACCACCCATTTTT. This translates into CSAREPPIF.

This chain joins TRBV18 and TRBJ1-5; TRBD1 matches 8 bases. CDR3 length: 15 amino acids. V lost 0 bases to trimming and J lost 3 bases; unmatched junction nucleotides: 1. The germline gives CDR1 KGHSH, CDR2 LQKENI. The CDR3 here is CASSPPGQVNQPQHF. The CDR3 coding sequence is TGTGCCAGCTCACCACCGGGACAGGTCAATCAGCCCCAGCATTTT.

This chain links TRBV29-1 with TRBJ2-2, with D maybe TRBD2 (5 bases). V was cut by 5 bases and J by 4 bases, with 14 bases left in between. Looked up from germline, CDR1 is SQVTM and CDR2 is ANQGSEA. This CDR3 is built from 14 residues. CDR3: CSVMRAWGTGELFF. The CDR3 nucleotides read TGCAGCGTTATGAGGGCGTGGGGCACCGGGGAGCTGTTTTTT.

The V and J genes are TRBV4-3 and TRBJ1-3; a possible D gene is TRBD1 (6 bases). There are 17 residues in the CDR3. The germline V gene has CDR1 LGHNA and CDR2 YSLEER. V was pared by 0 bases and J by 0 bases, with 12 bases between. This chain's CDR3 is CASSQEEGVSSGNTIYF. CDR3 in DNA: TGCGCCAGCAGCCAAGAGGAGGGGGTGAGCTCTGGAAACACCATATATTTT.

This clonotype was counted between two and nine times. This chain links TRBV7-2 with TRBJ2-5; 11 nucleotides line up with TRBD1. Germline loops: CDR1 SGHTA, CDR2 FQGNSA. The CDR3 is made up of 16 amino acids. J gave up 5 bases and V 6 bases, and 11 bases lay outside the gene matches. CDR3 nucleotide sequence: TGTGCCAGCAGATCCGGGACAGGGGGTATTTTGGAGACCCAGTACTTC. It yields the protein CASRSGTGGILETQYF.

This clonotype occurred once. The V and J genes are TRBV5-1 and TRBJ2-2; 11 bases agree with TRBD2. With V trimmed by 4 bases and J by 0 bases, 11 bases remained unmatched. This CDR3 spans 19 amino acids. Germline CDR1 reads SGHRS; CDR2 reads YFSETQ. This CDR3 reads CASSRPLAGGTPNTGELFF. The DNA for the CDR3 is TGCGCCAGCAGCCGCCCCTTAGCGGGAGGGACCCCGAACACCGGGGAGCTGTTTTTT.

The chain employs TRBV6-4 and TRBJ2-1; no clear D. Germline CDR1 is MRHNA and CDR2 is SNTAGT. This CDR3 region has 14 residues. V was shortened by 0 bases and J by 5 bases, with 8 bases between the two germline ends. The CDR3 protein is CASSDSPGDNEQFF. CDR3 in DNA: TGTGCCAGCAGTGACTCCCCAGGCGACAATGAGCAGTTCTTC.

The chain couples TRBV7-6 to TRBJ1-4; weak D call: TRBD1 (6 bases). Looked up from germline, CDR1 is SGHVS and CDR2 is FNYEAQ. V lost 6 bases, J lost 7 bases, and 12 bases lay in between. The CDR3 length is 13 residues. The CDR3 DNA sequence: TGTGCCAGCAGAAGGACAGCAGGTGAAAAACTGTTTTTT. Translated: CASRRTAGEKLFF.

This clonotype was recorded a few times. The V call is TRBV5-1, the J call TRBJ2-3; TRBD2 matches 7 bases. Per the germline V gene, CDR1 is SGHRS and CDR2 is YFSETQ. The CDR3 covers 16 residues. With 0 bases clipped from V and 4 bases from J, the junction kept 8 bases outside the gene matches. This CDR3 reads CASSLEGGSGADTQYF. In nucleotides, the CDR3 is TGCGCCAGCAGCTTGGAAGGCGGGAGTGGCGCAGATACGCAGTATTTT.

This clonotype has just a few counts. This chain joins TRBV9 and TRBJ2-5; TRBD1 might be the D (6 bases). This CDR3 is 14 amino acids long. Trimming cost V 3 bases and J 2 bases, with 11 bases left between them. Germline-derived CDR1 and CDR2 are SGDLS and YYNGEE. This CDR3 reads CASSAHREQETQYF. The CDR3, as DNA: TGTGCCAGCAGCGCCCACAGGGAGCAAGAGACCCAGTACTTC.

The CDR3 nucleotides are TGTGCCACCAGTGGGCTTTCCGGGAGTCGATCCTACGAGCAGTACGTC. Residues: CATSGLSGSRSYEQYV. This rearrangement joins TRBV7-2 to TRBJ2-7, with D possibly being TRBD2 (6 bases). V lost 10 bases and J 1 base, leaving 23 bases between the germline ends. The CDR3 contains 16 residues. The germline V gene has CDR1 SGHTA and CDR2 FQGNSA.

The rearrangement joins TRBV28 to TRBJ2-5, with 9 positions matching TRBD2. The J segment lost 5 bases and the V segment lost 3 bases, leaving 7 bases of the junction unmatched. Germline V CDR1 and CDR2: MDHEN, SYDVKM. The CDR3 spans 15 residues. The DNA for the CDR3 is TGTGCCAGCAGTTTCGGCGGGAGGGCCCGTGAGACCCAGTACTTC. It specifies CASSFGGRARETQYF.

The chain is built from TRBV7-9 and TRBJ1-1; D is uncertain. CDR1 is SEHNR, CDR2 FQNEAQ, per germline (reference sequence). V shed 4 bases and J shed 1 base, with 13 bases lying between them. This CDR3 has 15 amino acids. The CDR3 DNA follows: TGTGCCAGCAGCTATGGAGGGATCTCGAACACTGAAGCTTTCTTT. This translates into CASSYGGISNTEAFF.

The V gene is TRBV5-5, the J gene TRBJ2-2; D may be TRBD2 (6 bases). This CDR3 contains 16 residues. V was shortened by 1 base and J by 4 bases, with 14 bases between the two germline ends. CDR1 SGHKS and CDR2 YYEKEE come from the germline V gene (reference sequence). The CDR3 sequence: CASSLWAGGSTGELFF. DNA for the CDR3: TGTGCCAGCAGCTTGTGGGCTGGGGGGAGCACCGGGGAGCTGTTTTTT.

V is TRBV6-5 and J is TRBJ2-1; the D is unclear. The CDR3 has 15 residues. Germline V CDR1 and CDR2: MNHEY, SVGAGI. Trimming stripped 1 base from V and 3 bases from J, with 10 bases between. CDR3 loop: CASSYWPVGYNEQFF. The CDR3, as DNA: TGTGCCAGCAGTTACTGGCCCGTTGGCTACAATGAGCAGTTCTTC.

The CDR3: CASSPVGANEKLFF. CDR3 in DNA: TGTGCCAGCTCACCTGTGGGGGCTAATGAAAAACTGTTTTTT. This chain joins TRBV18 and TRBJ1-4; weak D call: TRBD1 (5 bases). The length of the CDR3 is 14 residues. Trimming took 3 bases from V and 3 from J, leaving 8 bases between them. Per germline, CDR1 KGHSH and CDR2 LQKENI.

This clonotype was observed a few times. CDR3: CASSISGGSNSPLHF. In nucleotides, the CDR3 is TGTGCCAGCAGCATATCAGGGGGCAGTAATTCACCCCTCCACTTT. The rearrangement links TRBV7-2 to TRBJ1-6; 8 bases align to TRBD1. The CDR3 spans 15 residues. Trimming removed 5 bases from V and 6 bases from J; junction bases left unmatched: 6. The germline V gene has CDR1 SGHTA and CDR2 FQGNSA.

This clonotype has only a few counts. The chain employs TRBV12-3 or TRBV12-4 and TRBJ2-3, with unresolved D. There are 14 residues in the CDR3. Trimming removed 5 bases from V and 0 bases from J, with 9 bases in between. CDR3 sequence reads: CASSKRSSTDTQYF. The CDR3 DNA is TGTGCCAGCAGTAAACGGTCTAGCACAGATACGCAGTATTTT.

This clonotype occurred a few times. This chain links TRBV12-3 or TRBV12-4 with TRBJ1-2; 8 bases align to TRBD1. The CDR3 consists of 11 residues. The J segment lost 13 bases and the V segment lost 5 bases, leaving 6 bases of the junction unmatched. The CDR3 sequence: CASSPGQGRTF. Written as DNA, the CDR3 is TGTGCCAGCAGTCCCGGACAGGGTCGCACCTTC.

The V and J genes are TRBV6-2 or TRBV6-3 and TRBJ1-3, with a possible D match to TRBD1 (6 bases). V lost 8 bases, J lost 8 bases, and 19 bases lay in between. This CDR3 is built from 14 residues. Germline-derived CDR1 and CDR2 are MNHEY and SVGEGT. Here the CDR3 reads CASARGHHMDTIYF. DNA for the CDR3: TGTGCCAGCGCCCGGGGACACCATATGGACACCATATATTTT.

The chain employs TRBV15 and TRBJ2-5, with D tentatively TRBD2 (5 bases). This CDR3 is 15 amino acids long. CDR1 is LNHNV and CDR2 is YYDKDF in the germline V gene (reference sequence). The V and J ends lost 3 bases and 5 bases respectively, with 16 bases between them. For the CDR3, the DNA is TGTGCCACCAGCAGCCGGGGAGCCTGGGGTGAGACCCAGTACTTC. As protein: CATSSRGAWGETQYF.

The rearrangement links TRBV7-2 to TRBJ1-4; D is ambiguous. The CDR3 loop spans 15 amino acids. V was shortened by 1 base and J by 8 bases, with 14 bases between the two germline ends. Germline V lookup: CDR1 SGHTA, CDR2 FQGNSA. CDR3 DNA: TGTGCCAGCAGCTTAGGAGTGGCCACTCAGGAAAAACTGTTTTTT. This gives the protein CASSLGVATQEKLFF.